This T cell receptor (beta chain) was sequenced during a study of blood T cell repertoires in COVID-19. Study details: The United States, Italy and Spain provided the acute and convalescent COVID-19 samples. T cells, B-cell-depleted T cells, or PBMCs provided the cDNA or gDNA that served as material.

The length of the CDR3 is 15 residues. The trim removed 6 bases at V and 4 bases at J, leaving 11 bases unmatched. Germline lookup yields CDR1 MDHEN and CDR2 SYDVKM. Original data processing: Reference gene primer amplification gave nucleated cell count estimates. This table comes from immunoSEQ multiplex PCR, and its TCRdb copy is limited to in-frame clones, with some not included. The D gene and trimming were derived from the DNA, and the V and J assignments and clone size from that table. The top ten hold around 1.9% of the sample, which has 200,000 or so clones, 88% seen once. This clone was seen a handful of times.

Source material: peripheral blood. This TCR derives from a man aged 70 or older with active or convalescent COVID-19. The chain joins TRBV28 to TRBJ1-1; 7 bases map to TRBD1. The CDR3 loop reads CASRGWRGPSTEAFF. In nucleotides, the CDR3 is TGTGCCAGCAGGGGGTGGAGGGGGCCGTCCACTGAAGCTTTCTTT.